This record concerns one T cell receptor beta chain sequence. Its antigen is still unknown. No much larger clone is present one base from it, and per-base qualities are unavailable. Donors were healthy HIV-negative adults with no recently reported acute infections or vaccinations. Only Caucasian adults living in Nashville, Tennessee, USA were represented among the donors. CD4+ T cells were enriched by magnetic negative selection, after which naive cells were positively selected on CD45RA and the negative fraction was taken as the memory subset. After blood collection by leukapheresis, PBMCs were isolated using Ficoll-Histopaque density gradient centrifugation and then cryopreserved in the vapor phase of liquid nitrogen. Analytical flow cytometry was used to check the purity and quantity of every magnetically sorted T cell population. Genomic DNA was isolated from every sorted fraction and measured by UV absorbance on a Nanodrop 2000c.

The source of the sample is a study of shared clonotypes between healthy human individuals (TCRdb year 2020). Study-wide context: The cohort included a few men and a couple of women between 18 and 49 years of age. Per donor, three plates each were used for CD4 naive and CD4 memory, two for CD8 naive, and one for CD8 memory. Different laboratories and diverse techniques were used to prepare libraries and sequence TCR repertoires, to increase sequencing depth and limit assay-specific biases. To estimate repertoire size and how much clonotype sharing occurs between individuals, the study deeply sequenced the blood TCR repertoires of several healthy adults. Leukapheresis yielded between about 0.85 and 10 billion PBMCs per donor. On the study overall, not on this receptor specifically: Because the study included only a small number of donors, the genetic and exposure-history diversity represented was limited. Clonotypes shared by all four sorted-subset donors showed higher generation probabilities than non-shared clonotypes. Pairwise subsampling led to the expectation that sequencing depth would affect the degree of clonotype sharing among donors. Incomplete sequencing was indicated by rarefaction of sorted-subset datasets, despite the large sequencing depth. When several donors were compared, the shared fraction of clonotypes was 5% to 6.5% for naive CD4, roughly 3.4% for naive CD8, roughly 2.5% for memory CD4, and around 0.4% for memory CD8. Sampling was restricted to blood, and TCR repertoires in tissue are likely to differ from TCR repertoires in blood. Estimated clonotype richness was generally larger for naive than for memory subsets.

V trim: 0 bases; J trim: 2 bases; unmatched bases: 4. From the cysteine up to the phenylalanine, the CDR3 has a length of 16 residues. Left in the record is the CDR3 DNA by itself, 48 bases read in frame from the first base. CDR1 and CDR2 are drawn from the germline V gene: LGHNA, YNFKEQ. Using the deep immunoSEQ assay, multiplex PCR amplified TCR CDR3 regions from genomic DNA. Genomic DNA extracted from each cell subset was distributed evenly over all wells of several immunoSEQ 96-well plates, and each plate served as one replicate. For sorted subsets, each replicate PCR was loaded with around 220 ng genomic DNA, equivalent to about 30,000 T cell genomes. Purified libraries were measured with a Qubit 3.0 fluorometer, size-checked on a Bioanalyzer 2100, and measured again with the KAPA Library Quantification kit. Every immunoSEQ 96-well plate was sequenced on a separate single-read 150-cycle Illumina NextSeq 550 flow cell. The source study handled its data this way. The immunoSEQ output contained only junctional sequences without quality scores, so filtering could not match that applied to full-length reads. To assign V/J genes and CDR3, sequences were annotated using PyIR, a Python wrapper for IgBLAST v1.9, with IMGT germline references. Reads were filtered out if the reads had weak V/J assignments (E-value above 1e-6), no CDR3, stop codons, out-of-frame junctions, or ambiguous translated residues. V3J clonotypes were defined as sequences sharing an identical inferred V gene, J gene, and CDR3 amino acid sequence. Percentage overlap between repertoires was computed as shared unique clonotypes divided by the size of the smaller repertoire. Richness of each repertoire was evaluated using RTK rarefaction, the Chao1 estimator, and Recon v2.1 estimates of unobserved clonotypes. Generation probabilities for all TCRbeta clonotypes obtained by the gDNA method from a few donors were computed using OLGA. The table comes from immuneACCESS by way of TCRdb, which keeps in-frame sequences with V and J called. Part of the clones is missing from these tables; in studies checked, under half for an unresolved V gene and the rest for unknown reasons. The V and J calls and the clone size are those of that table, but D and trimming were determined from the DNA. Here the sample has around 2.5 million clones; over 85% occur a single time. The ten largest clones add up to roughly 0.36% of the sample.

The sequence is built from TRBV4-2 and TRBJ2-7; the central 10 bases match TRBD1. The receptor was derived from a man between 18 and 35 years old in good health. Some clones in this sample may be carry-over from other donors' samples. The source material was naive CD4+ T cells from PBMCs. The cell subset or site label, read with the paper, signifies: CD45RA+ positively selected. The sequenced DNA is TGTGCCAGCAGCCAAGACGGGACAGGGGATCCCTACGAGCAGTACTTC. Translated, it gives CASSQDGTGDPYEQYF.